This TCR beta chain was sequenced in a study of cytomegalovirus exposure and HLA in healthy donors (dated by TCRdb to between 2016 and 2019). Notes on the research overall: In an earlier analysis of several hundred of the donors, less than 350 Gb of sequence data and 90 million to 120 million unique TCR beta sequences from about 179 million T cells were reported. The study aimed to test whether signatures of past pathogen exposure could be identified by cataloging public T cell receptors. Across some 400 genotyped donors of the cohort, an average of about 240,000 unique TCR beta nucleotide sequences per donor were sequenced, and approximately 19% of those sequences were non-productive. In a later genetic analysis, genome-wide SNP genotypes for about three fifths of the roughly 670 donors were used, and that subset was treated as a discovery cohort. All discovery cohort repertoires had been generated using a single sequencing platform. The study used immunosequencing to profile the T cell repertoires of 670 or so subjects and linked those repertoires to cytomegalovirus serostatus. Of the approximately 400 genotyped donors, around 81% fell in the genetic ancestry cluster associated with self-reported Caucasian donors. Alongside the repertoire data, information on donor age, sex, ethnicity and CMV serostatus was compiled. In the later analysis, no new phenotypic data were used to find candidate immune exposures; instead, reliance was placed on TCR beta sequences and their occurrence across donors. An early release that covered about 600 HLA-typed donors contained around 300 gigabases of sequencing data and roughly 84 million unique TCR sequences. In a later analysis, previously published TCR beta repertoires from 666 donors were re-analyzed and high-resolution HLA genotyping was added so that TCR occurrence patterns could be studied. HLA typing covered class I and class II loci at four-digit resolution. Typing coverage varied by locus: roughly 629-640 donors for A, B, C, DRB1 and DQB1; approximately 560 for DQA1; some 610 for DPA1; under 490 for DPB1. An earlier analysis of 450 to 750 of the donors used high-throughput TCR beta sequencing to judge whether each TCR beta V gene segment behaved as functional or pseudogenic. The study combined high-throughput TCR immunosequencing, statistical association of individual TCRs with disease status, and machine learning to predict cytomegalovirus infection status. Besides the first cohort of some 670 subjects, a separate validation cohort made up of 95 to 150 different subjects was used. About five DR-DQ haplotypes were treated as single units for association and clustering because of strong linkage in the cohort. Summary of the overall study and its limitations: When HLA alleles, especially DR and DQ, strongly co-occurred, attributing TCR associations to individual alleles was difficult. In a later analysis, HLA-associated TCR beta chains showed more clonal expansion and lower generation probabilities than non-associated chains that were equally common. The classifier was reported to diagnose cytomegalovirus status with high specificity and sensitivity in both the original and validation cohorts. The authors suggested that the approach could potentially be generalized to other disease states and immunological phenotypes. HLA typing was unavailable for some donors at each locus, so association tests used only the typed subset. Sequencing depth was assumed to be roughly uniform across donors in the presence/absence analyses, though that assumption may not hold. At a false discovery rate of 0.05, a later analysis linked approximately 18,000 TCR beta sequences to specific HLA alleles. The earlier analysis of 587 of the donors excluded 15 to 20 rarely observed V segments, including chromosome 9 orphons, because counts were too low. An association between a missense DCLRE1C variant and V-gene and J-gene trimming of TCR beta chains was found in a later genetic analysis and replicated in an independent cohort. Most TCR sequences were observed very rarely across donors, whereas some public TCRs were present in many individuals. According to a later genetic analysis, donors in an Asian-associated ancestry cluster had fewer N-insertions in productive TCRs than the approximately 610-donor mean. Broadly in line with IMGT annotations, most TCR beta V segments showed up in productive rearrangements about 90% or about 30% of the time in an earlier analysis of about 500 of the donors. A later analysis found that most CMV-associated TCR beta chains appeared HLA-restricted, with HLA associations seemingly driven largely by CMV exposure. In vitro tests confirmed that a few of the cytomegalovirus-associated TCR beta chains recognize cytomegalovirus antigens. A later analysis found that TCR association rates varied across HLA loci, with DRB1 alleles showing the most associated TCRs and HLA-C alleles the fewest. According to a later analysis, parvovirus B19, influenza, CMV and Epstein-Barr virus appeared linked to several top co-occurrence clusters. The cohort was sequenced for TCR beta chains only, and without alpha or paired-chain data the features that could be detected were limited. The study listed 150 to 200 TCR beta chains as associated with cytomegalovirus. A further reported finding was that TCR beta sequences accurately predicted the HLA-A and HLA-B alleles for most subjects in the first cohort. Linkage disequilibrium might explain the correlated functional status among segregating V segments, but an unknown experimental factor could not be excluded. For the cohort, immune exposure information was limited to CMV serostatus. A group of highly shared sequence variants was considered likely to be a technical artifact of the sequencing pipeline. The 87-base-pair reads could not distinguish some IMGT-functional V segments, including TRBV6-2 and TRBV6-3, so those segments were excluded.

There are a few counts of this clone. No cognate antigen has been identified for it. There are no base qualities to consult, and no much larger clone falls within one base. Libraries were constructed by the immunoSEQ multiplex PCR assay. For the multiplex PCR, a mixture combining 60 forward primers for TCR Vbeta segments and 13 reverse primers for TCR Jbeta segments was used. Amplification of the CDR3 region of rearranged TCR beta genes was performed with a multiplex PCR assay on genomic DNA. On the Illumina HiSeq System, the amplified TCR beta libraries were sequenced as 87-base-pair reads. The authors' pipeline ran thus. A later analysis counted about 80 million unique TCR beta chains across the roughly 700 repertoires, and approximately 11 million of these chains were shared by at least two donors. Raw reads were error-corrected and collapsed into unique sequences with a nearest-neighbor algorithm that merged closely related sequences to remove PCR and sequencing errors. Alignment of CDR3 sequences to IMGT reference sequences was used to assign V, D and J gene segments. For a sequence to be retained, a match of at least six nucleotides to both a V gene segment and a J gene segment was required. A rearrangement was called productive if the CDR3 had no stop codons and remained in frame with V and J, and every other rearrangement was called non-productive. CDR3 was defined according to IMGT convention as the region running from the second conserved V-encoded cysteine to the conserved J-encoded phenylalanine. The earlier analysis of 500 to 750 of the donors excluded any sequence lacking an unambiguous match to a single V gene segment. An earlier analysis of almost 600 of the donors classified V segments as functional when productive rearrangements were above 56.7% and as segregating when the standard deviation between donors was above 5%. To diagnose cytomegalovirus status from the catalog of TCR beta chain sequences, a statistical classification framework was built. In a later analysis, TCR nucleotide sequences were compared against IMGT/GENE-DB human TR gene sequences so that V and J genes could be assigned. Using the TCRdist pipeline, a later analysis assigned CDR3 sequences along with most-parsimonious VDJ recombination scenarios. In a later analysis, every TCR beta chain was defined by the combination of its CDR3 amino acid sequence and its V-gene family, and reads without a unique V-gene family were dropped. A later analysis removed several hundred highly shared, low-generation-probability nucleotide sequences to deal with suspected cross-contamination and a sequencing artifact. For each public chain, a later analysis derived a clonal expansion index from normalized ranks of inferred template counts within each repertoire. Generation probabilities in a later analysis came from a VDJ recombination model fitted to out-of-frame rearrangements, and those results were checked against IGoR. In a later analysis, TCR-TCR, TCR-HLA and TCR-CMV co-occurrence was scored with hypergeometric tests, and a repertoire-size bias correction was applied to TCR pairs. In a later analysis, false discovery rates were estimated by permuting HLA or CMV assignments 20 times. In a later analysis, co-occurring TCRs were grouped with DBSCAN, and TCRdist sequence similarity was added when clustering was performed within HLA-allele-positive subsets. For co-occurrence clustering, repertoires with fewer than 30,000 or more than 120,000 public chains were excluded, along with roughly five repertoires with anomalous nucleotide sharing. TCRdb retrieved this table from immuneACCESS and kept in-frame rearrangements only. Not all clones are present; in checked studies, unresolved V genes account for under half, and no reason is known for the remainder. V and J calls and clone size follow that table, whereas D and trimming were derived from the DNA. This sample holds about 200,000 clones; roughly four fifths were observed only once. About 1.5% of the sample comes from the top ten.

The cohort was made up of approximately 700 healthy bone marrow donors. All cohort members were sampled while nominally healthy, although unrecorded immune exposures were likely present. The donor tested CMV seronegative and was one of the 352 seronegative cohort members. A peripheral blood sample was collected from each donor, and TCR beta sequencing was performed on peripheral blood mononuclear cells. Genomic DNA extraction from the blood cell samples was performed with the Qiagen DNeasy Blood Extraction Kit. Cut back by 0 bases and 4 bases, the V and J ends lie 15 bases apart. Counted from cysteine to phenylalanine, this CDR3 has 16 amino acids. Only the CDR3 region is kept as DNA, spanning 48 bases read in frame from base 1. In the germline V gene, CDR1 corresponds to LGHNA and CDR2 to YSLEER.

The source material was PBMCs. The clonotype originates from a young woman in good health and CMV-seronegative. Recombination joined TRBV4-3 with TRBJ1-1; confidence is insufficient to name the D gene. The CDR3 amino acid sequence is: CASSQEPPPDFTEAFF. The DNA is as follows: TGCGCCAGCAGCCAAGAACCTCCCCCGGACTTCACTGAAGCTTTCTTT.